What follows is one T cell receptor beta chain and its context. This clonotype was counted many times. No antigen is known for it. Base-call qualities are not available, and no considerably larger clone is one nucleotide away. These data belong to a study of early T cells in non-severe SARS-CoV-2 infection (dated by TCRdb to the early 2020s). The study in broad terms: Bulk RNA from unsorted whole blood was used for TCR sequencing, so alpha and beta chains could not be paired.

The investigation overall reported the following: VDJdb matching was skewed toward anti-spike CD8 responses and likely underestimated virus-specific expansions by missing private and CD4 specificities.

Set within a cohort of healthcare workers in London, UK, this nested case-control study involved weekly PCR testing of nasopharyngeal swabs along with blood sampling. Healthcare workers were enrolled in the week of the UK lockdown, from 23 to 31 March 2020, and were followed every week for up to roughly 15 weeks. Libraries were built with 5' RACE. Sequenced on a NextSeq 500. Unique molecular identifiers were attached to individual cDNA molecules in the TCR library protocol so that sequencing error and PCR bias could be corrected. Both TCR alpha and beta chains were sequenced, and tight co-correlation was observed between alpha and beta sequence abundances in each sample. In the source study's methods: V gene, J gene and CDR3 annotation of TCR sequences was performed with Decombinator V4. Expanded TCRs were defined as changing significantly between any two time points under a Poisson model with p below 0.0001. Abundances of TCRs were expressed as counts per million after normalisation to the total number of TCRs sequenced in each sample. MAIT TCRs were defined by TRAV1-2 paired with TRAJ12, TRAJ20 or TRAJ33, and iNKT TCRs by TRAV10 paired with TRAJ18. VDJdb, accessed 1 November 2021, was searched for CMV, EBV and SARS-CoV-2 annotated TCRs, excluding TCRs annotated for multiple antigens. TCRdb itself trimmed the public reads at Q25 with fastp, ran MiXCR and retained productive beta chains. For every CDR3 protein sequence, its rows merge into one entry that carries the most common genes and DNA. These V and J calls rely on TCRdb rather than the paper's analysis. Across this sample there are roughly 120,000 distinct CDR3 sequences, with over 10% seen only once. The ten biggest clones cover 3.5% to 4% of the sample.

The CDR3 starts with the cysteine, ends with the phenylalanine, and has 15 residues. Only the CDR3 portion is preserved as DNA: 45 bases, with reading frame beginning at the first base. A distance of 10 bases separates the germline ends of V and J, which lose 7 bases and 0 bases respectively. Via the germline V gene (reference sequence), CDR1 is LNHDA and CDR2 SQIVND. Recombination linked TRBV19 to TRBJ2-6; the D gene is unclear. The receptor was derived from an adult who was a healthcare worker with PCR-confirmed SARS-CoV-2 infection or an uninfected control (not recorded which). Here the sequenced sample was whole blood, taken at baseline. The sequence in DNA is TGTGCCAGTAATCTCCAGAGCTCTGGGGCCAACGTCCTGACTTTC. This translates into CASNLQSSGANVLTF.